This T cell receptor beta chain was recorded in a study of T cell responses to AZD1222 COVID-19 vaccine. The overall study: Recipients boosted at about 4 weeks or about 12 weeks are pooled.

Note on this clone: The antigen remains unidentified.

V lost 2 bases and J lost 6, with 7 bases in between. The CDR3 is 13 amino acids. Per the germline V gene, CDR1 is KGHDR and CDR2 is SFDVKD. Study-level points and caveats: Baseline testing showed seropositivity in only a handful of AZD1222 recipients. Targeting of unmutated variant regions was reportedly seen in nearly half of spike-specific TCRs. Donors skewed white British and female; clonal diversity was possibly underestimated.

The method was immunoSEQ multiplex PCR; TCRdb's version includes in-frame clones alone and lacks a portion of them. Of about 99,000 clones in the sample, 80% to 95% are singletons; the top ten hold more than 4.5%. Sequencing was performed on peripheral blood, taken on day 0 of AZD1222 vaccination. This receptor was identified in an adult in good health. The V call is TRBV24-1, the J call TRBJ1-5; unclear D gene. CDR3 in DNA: TGTGCCACCAGTGATTCTTGGGGTCAGCCCCAGCATTTT. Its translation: CATSDSWGQPQHF.